These 8 T cell receptor beta chains share one sample of origin, sequenced in a study of blood T cell repertoires in COVID-19. Clones were read by immunoSEQ multiplex PCR, and TCRdb kept only the in-frame ones, dropping some. This table holds under 200,000 clones, 79% found once. The sequencing sample was made of PBMCs or T cells enriched from blood (not recorded which). The receptors originated from a woman in her seventies in a cohort exposed to, infected with or recovered from COVID-19 (not recorded which).

This clone was seen once. The chain combines TRBV4-2 with TRBJ1-2; D is perhaps TRBD1 (6 bases). The V end lost 0 bases, the J end lost 4 bases, and 18 bases lay between the germline ends. CDR1 is LGHNA, CDR2 YNFKEQ, per germline. This CDR3 has 17 residues. The CDR3 here is CASSQDSGGGGAYGYTF. DNA of the CDR3: TGTGCCAGCAGCCAAGATAGCGGAGGTGGGGGGGCCTATGGCTACACCTTC.

The chain carries TRBV28 and TRBJ1-1, with 9 nucleotides matching TRBD1. The CDR3 has 16 residues. V shed 1 base and J 5 bases; nucleotides not matched to a gene: 8. Germline CDR1 is MDHEN and CDR2 is SYDVKM. The DNA for the CDR3 is TGTGCCAGCAGTTTATACGTGACAGGGGGGAATACTGAAGCTTTCTTT. Translating gives CASSLYVTGGNTEAFF.

The genes are TRBV9 and TRBJ1-6; 8 nucleotides match TRBD1. CDR1 is SGDLS and CDR2 is YYNGEE in the germline V gene. J lost 10 bases, V lost 4 bases, and 13 bases had no gene match. This CDR3 is 16 amino acids long. DNA of the CDR3: TGTGCCAGCAGCTCCAAGGGACAGGCCTCTATATCACCCCTCCACTTT. Translation gives CASSSKGQASISPLHF.

This rearrangement joins TRBV7-9 to TRBJ2-5; the D gene is possibly TRBD2 (6 bases). Germline-derived CDR1 and CDR2 are SEHNR and FQNEAQ (reference sequence). CDR3 length: 14 residues. V dropped 5 bases and J dropped 0 bases, with 10 bases sitting between them. The CDR3 loop is CASSQGLYQETQYF. The CDR3 DNA sequence: TGTGCCAGCAGCCAGGGACTTTACCAAGAGACCCAGTACTTC. The variable domain in full, completed from reference TRBV7-9 and TRBJ2-5, reads DTGVSQNPRHKITKRGQNVTFRCDPISEHNRLYWYRQTLGQGPEFLTYFQNEAQLEKSRLLSDRFSAERPKGSFSTLEIQRTEQGDSAMYLCASSQGLYQETQYFGPGTRLLVL.

This sequence joins TRBV24-1 and TRBJ2-7, with 8 bases that match TRBD2. V shed 8 bases and J 6 bases; nucleotides not matched to a gene: 14. The CDR3 is 15 amino acids. CDR1 and CDR2 (germline): KGHDR, SFDVKD. DNA for the CDR3: TGTGCCACCAAGCGACTACTAGCGGCAGGATCCGAGCAGTACTTC. Translating gives CATKRLLAAGSEQYF.

This clone came up a few times. This sequence joins TRBV7-9 and TRBJ2-7; D is possibly TRBD2 (5 bases). Germline CDR1 and CDR2: SEHNR and FQNEAQ (reference sequence). Trimming shortened V by 3 bases and J by 7 bases, and 10 bases separated the two germline ends. CDR3 length: 12 amino acids. CDR3 amino acids: CASSFLTGEQYF. CDR3 coding DNA: TGTGCCAGCAGCTTTCTGACGGGAGAGCAGTACTTC. Supplemented by reference TRBV7-9 and TRBJ2-7, the full variable domain reads DTGVSQNPRHKITKRGQNVTFRCDPISEHNRLYWYRQTLGQGPEFLTYFQNEAQLEKSRLLSDRFSAERPKGSFSTLEIQRTEQGDSAMYLCASSFLTGEQYFGPGTRLTVT.

The gene calls are TRBV28 and TRBJ1-1; D is unclear. The V end lost 8 bases, the J end lost 1 base, and 8 bases lay between the germline ends. This CDR3 comprises 12 residues. CDR1 and CDR2 (germline): MDHEN, SYDVKM. The CDR3 nucleotides read TGTGCCAGCGCTACGTCGAACACTGAAGCTTTCTTT. Its translation: CASATSNTEAFF. Complete variable domain (other parts from reference TRBV28 and TRBJ1-1): DVKVTQSSRYLVKRTGEKVFLECVQDMDHENMFWYRQDPGLGLRLIYFSYDVKMKEKGDIPEGYSVSREKKERFSLILESASTNQTSMYLCASATSNTEAFFGQGTRLTVV.

The chain combines TRBV4-3 with TRBJ2-1; 12 bases agree with TRBD2. There are 17 residues in the CDR3. From germline, CDR1 is LGHNA and CDR2 YSLEER. V lost 4 bases, J lost 1 base, and 5 bases stayed unmatched. The chain's CDR3 is CASSPGTSGSSYNEQFF. In DNA, the CDR3 is TGCGCCAGCAGCCCCGGGACTAGCGGGTCGTCCTACAATGAGCAGTTCTTC.